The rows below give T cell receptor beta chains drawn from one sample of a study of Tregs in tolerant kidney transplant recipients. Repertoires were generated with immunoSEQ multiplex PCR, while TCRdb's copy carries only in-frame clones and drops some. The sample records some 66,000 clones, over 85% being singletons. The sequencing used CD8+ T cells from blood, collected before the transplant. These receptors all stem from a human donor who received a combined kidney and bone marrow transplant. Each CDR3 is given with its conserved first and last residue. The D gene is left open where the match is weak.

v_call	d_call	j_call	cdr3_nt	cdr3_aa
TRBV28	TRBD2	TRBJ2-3	TGTGCCAGCAGTTCTTCAGGACTAGCGGGGCCCACAGATACGCAGTATTTT	CASSSSGLAGPTDTQYF
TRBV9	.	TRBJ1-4	TGTGCCGGCAGCGTAGGGGGACAAGTCGGTGAAAAACTGTTTTTT	CAGSVGGQVGEKLFF
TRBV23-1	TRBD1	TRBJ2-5	TGCGCCAGCAGTCAAAACAGGGGGCGTCAAGAGACCCAGTACTTC	CASSQNRGRQETQYF
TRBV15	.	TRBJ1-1	TGTGCCACCAGCAGAGATGGGGGGGGGAACACTGAAGCTTTCTTT	CATSRDGGGNTEAFF
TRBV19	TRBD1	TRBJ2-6	TGTGCCAGTAATGACAGGGTCCTTGGGGCCAATGTCCTGACTTTC	CASNDRVLGANVLTF
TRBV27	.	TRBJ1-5	TGTGCCAGCAGTTTGACGGGGGGCGGTCAGCCCCAGCATTTT	CASSLTGGGQPQHF
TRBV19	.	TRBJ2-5	TGTGCCAGTAGTGCCATCTTCGGGGTAGAAGAGACCCAGTACTTC	CASSAIFGVEETQYF
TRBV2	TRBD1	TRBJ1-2	TGTGCCAGCAGTGGGGTCCGCGACAGGGGGCGTGTGGATGGCTACACCTTC	CASSGVRDRGRVDGYTF
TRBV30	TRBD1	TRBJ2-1	TGTGCCTGGAGTGTGGGACAGGGGTACAATGAGCAGTTCTTC	CAWSVGQGYNEQFF
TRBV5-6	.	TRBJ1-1	TGTGCCAGCAGCTTGGGGGCAGGGTCGAACACTGAAGCTTTCTTT	CASSLGAGSNTEAFF
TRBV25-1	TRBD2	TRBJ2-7	TGTGCCAGCAGTGTTGGGACTAGCTTTTTCTACGAGCAGTACTTC	CASSVGTSFFYEQYF
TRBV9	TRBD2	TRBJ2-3	TGTGCCAGCAGCGTCACTAGCGGTCTTACCTCTAGCACAGATACGCAGTATTTT	CASSVTSGLTSSTDTQYF